Included here is one T cell receptor (beta chain) sequence, with context. 60 Vbeta and 13 Jbeta primers were used in PCR. Measured with immunoSEQ multiplex PCR; TCRdb has only the in-frame clones, and not every one. The table includes 150,000 or so clones, around four fifths detected once. The data were taken from a study of cytomegalovirus exposure and HLA in healthy donors. Losses at the gene ends were 5 bases for V and 10 bases for J; bases not matched to a gene: 11. CDR1 is PRHDT, CDR2 FYEKMQ, per germline (reference sequence). The CDR3 consists of 15 residues. The clonotype comes from a man aged 18 to 30 in good health and CMV-seropositive. Sequencing used PBMCs. The chain carries TRBV13 and TRBJ2-3, with 11 positions matching TRBD2. CDR3 DNA sequence: TGTGCCAGCAGCGGAGGGACTAGCGGACCTACGGCGCAGTATTTT. Translating it yields CASSGGTSGPTAQYF.